This TCR beta chain was retrieved from a study of T-cell memory formation after mild COVID-19 (dated by TCRdb to about 2021). For context, the study as a whole: Most TCR sequence clusters were specific to one of the two donors. In a couple of donors, T-cell clones that expanded and contracted after mild COVID-19 were tracked by sequencing TCRalpha and TCRbeta repertoires over time. Two young, previously healthy adult volunteers made up the cohort, one male and one female. Study-level results and caveats: Contracting CD4+ clones appeared mostly in the CM and EM memory subsets, whereas CD8+ clones were enriched in EMRA. Only a couple of mild cases were covered in the study, and larger cohorts including severe cases with pre-infection samples were considered necessary. The second-wave clones that peaked on day 37 were not confirmed to be SARS-CoV-2 specific. Clones that contracted from day 15 to 85 showed balanced CD4/CD8 phenotypes, whereas a second wave of clones that expanded from day 15 to 37 leaned towards CD4+. Some responding clones were detected in pre-infection memory, which suggested that pre-existing cross-reactive memory T cells had joined the SARS-CoV-2 response.

Ficoll-Paque density gradient centrifugation was the method used to isolate PBMCs. Regarding this clonotype: What antigen it recognizes has not been identified. No qualities accompany the bases; no much larger clone lies one base away.

Its CDR3 holds 14 amino acids, cysteine through phenylalanine. The entry retains the CDR3 DNA only, 42 bases that are in frame from base 1. Sequences KGHDR (CDR1) and SFDVKD (CDR2) are obtained from the germline V gene. V is pared back by 0 bases and J by 5 bases, with 7 bases lying between the germline termini. These reads were obtained on an Illumina NovaSeq 6000. TCRalpha and TCRbeta cDNA libraries were constructed by 5'RACE with constant-segment primers, with sample barcodes and unique molecular identifiers being introduced. Trizol reagent was used to extract RNA from every sample. Amplification of the libraries took two PCR steps, and the second step added a second sample barcode plus Illumina TruSeq adapters. Sequencing of the libraries was done on an Illumina NovaSeq, producing 2 x 150 bp paired-end reads. Per the original workflow: With migec v1.2.7, reads were demultiplexed and then collapsed into UMI-guided consensus sequences. Using mixcr v2.1.11, UMI consensuses were aligned to TRA and TRB V and J templates and then assembled into clonotypes. Clonotypes were classified as expanded or contracted when called significant by both edgeR and NoisET, with noise models trained on biological replicates. For edgeR calls, a false discovery rate-adjusted p below 0.01 and a log2 fold-change threshold of 1 were applied. As an exploratory analysis of dynamics, max-normalized trajectories of the 1000 most abundant clonotypes were examined by PCA with hierarchical clustering. Each responding clone was given a CD4 or CD8 phenotype based on the CD4+ and CD8+ repertoires, which had been sequenced separately. The public reads were run again by TCRdb, first through fastp at Q25 and then through MiXCR, and only productive beta chains were kept. Records with the same CDR3 protein are collapsed into one entry carrying the most frequent genes and DNA. The V and J calls were not made by the authors but by TCRdb's processing. Present in this sample are more than 80,000 distinct CDR3 sequences, under 15% of which were seen just once. The ten largest clones represent around 30% of the sample.

The sequence was collected from an adult woman who had mild COVID-19 (a few samples of this study predate the infection). The sample titles of this study are shuffled in the database, so cell type and time point are left out; the donor was told from shared clones. The chain is made from TRBV24-1 and TRBJ2-1, with no reliable assignment of the D segment. The specimen sequenced was PBMCs or a T cell subset sorted from them (not recorded which). The CDR3 loop reads CATSDLPTDNEQFF. The bases read TGTGCCACCAGTGATTTGCCCACGGACAATGAGCAGTTCTTC.